A single sample gave rise to the 6 T cell receptor beta chains below, sequenced in a study of blood T cell repertoires in COVID-19. The method was immunoSEQ multiplex PCR; TCRdb's version includes in-frame clones alone and lacks a portion of them. The data contain roughly 400,000 clones, about 86% of them seen just once; the ten biggest clones take up roughly a tenth. The sample taken for sequencing was PBMCs or T cells enriched from blood (not recorded which). These receptors all come from a woman between 50 and 59 years old who had recovered from COVID-19.

This sequence joins TRBV7-2 and TRBJ1-2; perhaps TRBD1 as D (5 bases). V shed 1 base and J shed 6 bases, with 15 bases lying between them. The CDR3 covers 15 residues. Germline V gene sequence: CDR1 SGHTA, CDR2 FQGNSA. CDR3 in amino acids: CASSLDVGGIDGYTF. As DNA, the CDR3 is TGTGCCAGCAGCTTAGACGTGGGGGGAATTGATGGCTACACCTTC.

This clone was observed a handful of times. This sequence joins TRBV2 and TRBJ1-2, with 10 bases identical to TRBD1. The germline V gene has CDR1 SNHLY and CDR2 FYNNEI. Trimming removed 7 bases from V and 6 bases from J; junction bases left unmatched: 5. The CDR3 totals 13 residues. CDR3 nucleotides: TGTGCCAGCAAAAGGACAGGGGGTGATGGCTACACCTTC. It encodes CASKRTGGDGYTF.

In DNA form, the CDR3 reads TGTGCCAGCAGCCACCGCGGAAAATTTTTCTTT. Translating it yields CASSHRGKFFF. This chain joins TRBV13 and TRBJ1-1; D unclear. The V gene lost 5 bases and the J gene lost 13 bases, with 14 bases spanning the gap. The V gene's germline CDR1 is PRHDT and CDR2 FYEKMQ (reference sequence). This CDR3 has 11 residues.

V usage is TRBV30 and J usage is TRBJ1-5, with a possible D match to TRBD1 (5 bases). Per the germline V gene, CDR1 is GTSNPN and CDR2 is SVGIG (reference sequence). The CDR3 length is 13 residues. Trimming removed 3 bases from V and 4 bases from J, with 10 bases in between. CDR3 sequence reads: CAWRMKGNQPQHF. As DNA, the CDR3 is TGTGCCTGGAGGATGAAGGGGAATCAGCCCCAGCATTTT.

The chain has TRBV6-5 and TRBJ1-2, with D perhaps TRBD1 (6 bases). V lost 8 bases to trimming and J lost 4 bases, with 20 bases between them. The CDR3 covers 15 residues. Germline-derived CDR1 and CDR2 are MNHEY and SVGAGI. CDR3 sequence: CASAGRGFGVYGYTF. The CDR3 coding sequence is TGTGCCAGCGCGGGGAGGGGGTTCGGAGTCTATGGCTACACCTTC.

This clone was picked up a small number of times. This rearrangement joins TRBV5-1 to TRBJ2-1; the D is unclear. CDR3 length: 12 amino acids. V gave up 2 bases and J gave up 4 bases, with 4 bases separating them. Germline CDR1 reads SGHRS; CDR2 reads YFSETQ. As DNA, the CDR3 is TGCGCCAGCAGCTTTCAATACAATGAGCAGTTCTTC. Translation: CASSFQYNEQFF. The full variable domain, rest sourced from reference TRBV5-1 and TRBJ2-1, is KAGVTQTPRYLIKTRGQQVTLSCSPISGHRSVSWYQQTPGQGLQFLFEYFSETQRNKGNFPGRFSGRQFSNSRSEMNVSTLELGDSALYLCASSFQYNEQFFGPGTRLTVL.